The clone carrying this T cell receptor (beta chain) is a singleton in its sample. Its antigen remains unknown. The sample comes from a study of shared clonotypes between healthy human individuals. In the study overall: The study drew on a couple of women and a few men aged 18 to 49 as donors. Study-level points and caveats: In contrast to clonotypes shared by all four donors, non-shared clonotypes had lower generation probabilities. The authors expected sequencing depth to affect clonotype sharing among donors.

V was shortened by 2 bases and J by 0 bases, with 16 bases between the two germline ends. The germline V gene encodes CDR1 LNHDA and CDR2 SQIVND (reference sequence). The CDR3 has 17 amino acids. Data came from immunoSEQ multiplex PCR; TCRdb stores just in-frame clones and leaves some out. The table includes fewer than 350,000 clones, roughly 91% detected once. The chain combines TRBV19 with TRBJ1-2, with unresolved D. The source is a man between 18 and 35 years old in good health. Sequenced input: memory CD8+ T cells sorted from blood. Noted subset: CD45RO+ cells pooled with CCR7-negative TemRA cells. Here the CDR3 reads CASSITPRRATNYGYTF. The CDR3 DNA reads as TGTGCCAGTAGTATAACCCCTCGGAGGGCCACTAACTATGGCTACACCTTC.